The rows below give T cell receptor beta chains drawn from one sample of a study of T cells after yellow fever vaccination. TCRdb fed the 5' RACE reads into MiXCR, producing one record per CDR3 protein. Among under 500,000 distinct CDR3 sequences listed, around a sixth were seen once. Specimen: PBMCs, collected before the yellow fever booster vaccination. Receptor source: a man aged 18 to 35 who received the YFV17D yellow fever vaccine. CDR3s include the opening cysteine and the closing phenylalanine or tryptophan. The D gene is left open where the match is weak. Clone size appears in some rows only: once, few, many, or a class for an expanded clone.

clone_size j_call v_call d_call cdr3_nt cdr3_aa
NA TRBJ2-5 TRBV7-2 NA TGTGCCAGCAGCGAGCGCGGGGAGACCCAGTACTTC CASSERGETQYF
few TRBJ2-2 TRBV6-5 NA TGTGCCAGCGGAGTCTCTACCCCCACCGGGGAGCTGTTTTTT CASGVSTPTGELFF
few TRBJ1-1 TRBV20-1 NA TGCAGTGCTACAGAGGGGGACACTGAAGCTTTCTTT CSATEGDTEAFF
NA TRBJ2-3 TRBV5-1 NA TGCGCCAGCAGCTTGGAGGGTGGCGGGATCACAGATACGCAGTATTTT CASSLEGGGITDTQYF
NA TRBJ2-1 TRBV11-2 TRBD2 TGTGCCAGCAGCTTCCAGCGGGGGGGCTACAATGAGCAGTTCTTC CASSFQRGGYNEQFF
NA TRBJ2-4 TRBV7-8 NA TGTGCCAGCAGCTTAGGACAGCCAGCCAAAAACATTCAGTACTTC CASSLGQPAKNIQYF
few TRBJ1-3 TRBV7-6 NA TGTGCCAGTACTTCTACGGAACCTGGAAACACCATATATTTT CASTSTEPGNTIYF
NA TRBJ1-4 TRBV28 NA TGTGCCAGCAGTTTTGCGGGGTCTAAAAATGAAAAACTGTTTTTT CASSFAGSKNEKLFF
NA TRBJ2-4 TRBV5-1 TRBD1 TGCGCCAGCAACCCGGGACAGGGGCCAGCCAAAAACATTCAGTACTTC CASNPGQGPAKNIQYF
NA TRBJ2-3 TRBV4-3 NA TGCGCCAGCAGCCAAGATCCATGGACACCCACCCCATATTTT CASSQDPWTPTPYF
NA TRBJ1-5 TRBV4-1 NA TGCGCCAGCAGCCAATCAATAGGGAAGCCCCAGCATTTT CASSQSIGKPQHF
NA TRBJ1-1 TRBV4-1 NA TGCGCCAGCAGCCAGCAACGAGGAAACACTGAAGCTTTCTTT CASSQQRGNTEAFF
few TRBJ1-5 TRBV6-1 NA TGTGCCAGCAGTGAAGCGCCTAGGGATCAGCCCCAGCATTTT CASSEAPRDQPQHF
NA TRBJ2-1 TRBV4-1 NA TGCGCCAGCAGCCAAGAGGGCGTCTACAATGAGCAGTTCTTC CASSQEGVYNEQFF
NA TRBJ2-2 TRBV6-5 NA TGTGCCAGCAGTTACCGCCAGAACACCGGGGAGCTGTTTTTT CASSYRQNTGELFF
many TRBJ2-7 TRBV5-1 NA TGCGCCAGCAGCCCGGGGATTGGGAGCTCCTACGAGCAGTACTTC CASSPGIGSSYEQYF